Presented here are 19 T cell receptor beta chains from one specimen sequenced in a study of identical twins. One entry per CDR3 protein results from TCRdb running MiXCR on the 5' RACE reads. The sample lists around 470,000 distinct CDR3 sequences, over 12% seen once, with approximately 0.52% in the top ten. This sample also belongs to another study, concerning yellow fever vaccine responses in identical twins.

Sequencing input: CD4+ T cells sorted from blood. The receptors stem from a young woman in good health.

This clonotype was seen ten or more times. This chain joins TRBV12-3 or TRBV12-4 and TRBJ1-1; the match to TRBD1 covers 8 bases. The CDR3 has 14 residues. The junction had 3 bases not matched to a gene; V was cut back by 6 bases and J by 0 bases. CDR3 DNA sequence: TGTGCCAGCAGGAGCAGGGGGCTGAACACTGAAGCTTTCTTT. Residues: CASRSRGLNTEAFF.

This clonotype has a count of ten or more. V gene TRBV15 combines with J gene TRBJ1-4; 7 nucleotides agree with TRBD1. V was pared by 3 bases and J by 8 bases, with 9 bases of the junction left unmatched. Germline V CDR1 and CDR2: LNHNV, YYDKDF (reference sequence). The length of the CDR3 is 15 residues. The DNA of the CDR3 is TGTGCCACCAGCAGCCGTCGGACAGGTGGGGAAAAACTGTTTTTT. Translated, it gives CATSSRRTGGEKLFF.

V usage is TRBV5-1 and J usage is TRBJ2-7, with TRBD2 identical over 12 bases. Germline CDR1 is SGHRS and CDR2 is YFSETQ. V was pared by 4 bases and J by 6 bases, with 5 bases of the junction left unmatched. This CDR3 has 14 residues. DNA for the CDR3: TGCGCCAGCAGCCTCGGGACTAGCGGGCGCGAGCAGTACTTC. Residues: CASSLGTSGREQYF.

This clonotype has just a few counts. The chain has TRBV6-1 and TRBJ2-3; D is perhaps TRBD1 (6 bases). Per the germline V gene, CDR1 is MNHNS and CDR2 is SASEGT. This CDR3 has 14 residues. V lost 7 bases, J lost 2 bases, and 13 bases lay in between. CDR3 in amino acids: CASKLQGNTDTQYF. The CDR3 DNA reads as TGTGCCAGCAAACTACAGGGAAACACAGATACGCAGTATTTT.

The chain has TRBV6-1 and TRBJ1-2; 10 positions agree with TRBD1. With 7 bases clipped from V and 4 bases from J, the junction kept 6 bases outside the gene matches. The CDR3 runs to 14 residues. Germline V gene lookup returns CDR1 MNHNS and CDR2 SASEGT. CDR3 sequence: CASKMTGGAYGYTF. DNA for the CDR3: TGTGCCAGCAAGATGACAGGGGGCGCCTATGGCTACACCTTC.

The rearrangement uses TRBV24-1 and TRBJ2-7; 9 bases fit TRBD1. The germline CDR1 and CDR2 sequences are KGHDR and SFDVKD. The CDR3 runs to 16 residues. Germline trimming cut 4 bases from V and 2 bases from J; bases unmatched to any gene: 8. In DNA, the CDR3 is TGTGCCACCAGTGACGCCCCCGGGACAGGGCCCTACGAGCAGTACTTC. Encoded protein: CATSDAPGTGPYEQYF.

This clonotype was detected a few times. The rearrangement joins TRBV20-1 to TRBJ2-7; 10 nucleotides agree with TRBD2. CDR1 is DFQATT and CDR2 is SNEGSKA in the germline V gene (reference sequence). After removal of 0 bases from V and 2 bases from J, the junction contained 10 bases not matched to a gene. The CDR3 runs 17 residues. CDR3 nucleotides: TGCAGTGCTAGAGATCACAGCGGGAGGGCCGTCGCCTACGAGCAGTACTTC. Protein: CSARDHSGRAVAYEQYF.

This clonotype was seen repeatedly, ten times or more. The chain links TRBV29-1 to TRBJ1-5, with 8 bases identical to TRBD1. Germline-derived CDR1 and CDR2 are SQVTM and ANQGSEA. V dropped 2 bases and J dropped 3; count of bases not matched to a gene: 6. The CDR3 extends over 15 amino acids. The CDR3 coding sequence is TGCAGCGTTGAACAGGGGGCTGGGCCCAATCAGCCCCAGCATTTT. Encoded protein: CSVEQGAGPNQPQHF.

The chain couples TRBV6-2 or TRBV6-3 to TRBJ2-1, with D maybe TRBD2 (5 bases). This CDR3 is built from 14 residues. The germline V gene encodes CDR1 MNHEY and CDR2 SVGEGT. V lost 10 bases, J lost 8 bases, and 21 bases lay in between. This CDR3 is CAISNGEWFDEQFF. CDR3 bases: TGTGCCATCTCAAATGGGGAGTGGTTCGATGAGCAGTTCTTC.

This clonotype was counted a few times. V is TRBV3-1 and J is TRBJ2-7, with D perhaps TRBD2 (5 bases). The CDR3 has 12 residues. Trimming left V 4 bases short and J 6 bases short, with 10 bases between. Germline V CDR1 and CDR2: LGHDT, YNNKEL (reference sequence). This chain's CDR3 is CASSRYEGEQYF. The CDR3 nucleotides read TGTGCCAGCAGCCGCTACGAGGGCGAGCAGTACTTC.

The J gene is TRBJ2-5, the V gene TRBV20-1, with unresolved D. V lost 5 bases and J lost 5, with 9 bases in between. The CDR3 is 11 amino acids. The V gene's germline CDR1 is DFQATT and CDR2 SNEGSKA (reference sequence). For the CDR3, the DNA is TGCAGTGCTCATAGATCGGAGACCCAGTACTTC. Protein product: CSAHRSETQYF.

Only a few counts were recorded for this clonotype. The chain links TRBV28 to TRBJ2-1, with TRBD2 identical over 7 bases. Germline values: CDR1 MDHEN, CDR2 SYDVKM. The ends lost 3 bases at V and 2 bases at J; junction bases unmatched: 7. The CDR3 is made up of 16 amino acids. CDR3: CASSFPGLPAYNEQFF. CDR3 nucleotides: TGTGCCAGCAGTTTTCCGGGACTACCCGCCTACAATGAGCAGTTCTTC.

Only a few counts were recorded for this clonotype. The CDR3 protein is CASTPGGNTGELFF. The CDR3 coding sequence is TGTGCCAGCACCCCCGGGGGCAACACCGGGGAGCTGTTTTTT. The rearrangement links TRBV27 to TRBJ2-2; D may correspond to TRBD1 or TRBD2 (6 bases each). Germline CDR1 is MNHEY and CDR2 is SMNVEV (reference sequence). The CDR3 spans 14 residues. Trimming took 7 bases from V and 2 from J, leaving 11 bases between them.

This clonotype was recorded many times. The chain recombines TRBV5-1 with TRBJ2-2; tentatively, D is TRBD1 (6 bases). The germline V and J ends were trimmed by 0 bases and 1 base, with 7 bases remaining between them. This CDR3 region has 15 residues. The germline CDR1 and CDR2 sequences are SGHRS and YFSETQ. CDR3 sequence reads: CASSLAGENTGELFF. The CDR3, as DNA: TGCGCCAGCAGCTTGGCAGGGGAGAACACCGGGGAGCTGTTTTTT. The complete variable domain, with remaining parts taken from reference TRBV5-1 and TRBJ2-2, reads KAGVTQTPRYLIKTRGQQVTLSCSPISGHRSVSWYQQTPGQGLQFLFEYFSETQRNKGNFPGRFSGRQFSNSRSEMNVSTLELGDSALYLCASSLAGENTGELFFGEGSRLTVL.

The J gene is TRBJ2-7, the V gene TRBV30; D is perhaps TRBD1 (5 bases). Looked up from germline, CDR1 is GTSNPN and CDR2 is SVGIG (reference sequence). The length of the CDR3 is 13 residues. V was pared by 6 bases and J by 4 bases, with 16 bases between. The CDR3 DNA reads TGTGCCTGTACTCTGCGCAGGACATACGAGCAGTACTTC. This encodes CACTLRRTYEQYF.

The chain joins TRBV7-2 to TRBJ2-4, with 7 bases aligning to TRBD1. The CDR3 totals 12 residues. J was trimmed by 14 bases and V by 5 bases; bases with no gene match: 9. Per germline, CDR1 SGHTA and CDR2 FQGNSA. CDR3 amino acids: CASSPDRASKYF. CDR3 sequence (DNA): TGTGCCAGCAGCCCTGACAGGGCCTCCAAGTACTTC.

This clonotype was detected once. This rearrangement joins TRBV10-2 to TRBJ2-2; 11 bases align to TRBD2. The length of the CDR3 is 13 residues. Germline V CDR1 and CDR2: WSHSY, SAAADI. Germline trimming cut 11 bases from V and 5 bases from J; bases unmatched to any gene: 4. The CDR3, as DNA: TGCGCCGGGGCTAGCGGGAGGACCGGGGAGCTGTTTTTT. This codes for CAGASGRTGELFF.

This clonotype has more than one count but fewer than ten. The J gene is TRBJ2-7, the V gene TRBV5-1, with D perhaps TRBD1 (6 bases). The CDR3 spans 14 residues. V was shortened by 4 bases and J by 4 bases, with 15 bases between the two germline ends. Germline CDR1 is SGHRS and CDR2 is YFSETQ. The chain's CDR3 is CASSLGTKKYEQYF. DNA for the CDR3: TGCGCCAGCAGCCTGGGGACAAAAAAATACGAGCAGTACTTC.

The chain uses TRBV28 and TRBJ2-2, with a weak D call TRBD1 (6 bases). Germline V gene data show CDR1 as MDHEN and CDR2 as SYDVKM. With 2 bases removed from V and 5 bases from J, the gap between germline ends came to 12 bases. The CDR3 is 15 residues long. In nucleotides, the CDR3 is TGTGCCAGCAGTTTAGAGGCCAGGGGAACCGGGGAGCTGTTTTTT. It translates to CASSLEARGTGELFF. The variable domain in full, with the rest retrieved from reference TRBV28 and TRBJ2-2, is DVKVTQSSRYLVKRTGEKVFLECVQDMDHENMFWYRQDPGLGLRLIYFSYDVKMKEKGDIPEGYSVSREKKERFSLILESASTNQTSMYLCASSLEARGTGELFFGEGSRLTVL.